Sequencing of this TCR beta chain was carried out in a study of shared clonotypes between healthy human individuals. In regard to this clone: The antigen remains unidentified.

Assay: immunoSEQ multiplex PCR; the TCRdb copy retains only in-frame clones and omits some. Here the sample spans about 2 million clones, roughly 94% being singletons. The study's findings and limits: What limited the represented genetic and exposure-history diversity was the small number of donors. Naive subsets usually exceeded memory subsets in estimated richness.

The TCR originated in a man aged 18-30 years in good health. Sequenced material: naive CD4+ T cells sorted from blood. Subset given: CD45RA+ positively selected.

As DNA, the CDR3 is TGTGCCAGCAGTGAAGTGGCAGGGGGCAATCAGCCCCAGCATTTT. Translated, it gives CASSEVAGGNQPQHF. The chain carries TRBV6-1 and TRBJ1-5; tentative D call: TRBD1 (6 bases). This CDR3 is built from 15 residues. Germline-derived CDR1 and CDR2 are MNHNS and SASEGT. The V gene lost 1 base and the J gene lost 2 bases, with 9 bases spanning the gap.